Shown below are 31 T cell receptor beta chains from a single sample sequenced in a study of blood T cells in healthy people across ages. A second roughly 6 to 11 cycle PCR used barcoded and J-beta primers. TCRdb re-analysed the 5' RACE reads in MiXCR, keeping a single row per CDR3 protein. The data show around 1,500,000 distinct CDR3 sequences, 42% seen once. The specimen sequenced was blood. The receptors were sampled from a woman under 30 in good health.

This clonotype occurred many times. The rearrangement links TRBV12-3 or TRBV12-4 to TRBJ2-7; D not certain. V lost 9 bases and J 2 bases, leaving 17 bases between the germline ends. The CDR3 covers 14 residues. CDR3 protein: CASHGPTAPYEQYF. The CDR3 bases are TGTGCCAGTCACGGCCCTACGGCCCCCTACGAGCAGTACTTC.

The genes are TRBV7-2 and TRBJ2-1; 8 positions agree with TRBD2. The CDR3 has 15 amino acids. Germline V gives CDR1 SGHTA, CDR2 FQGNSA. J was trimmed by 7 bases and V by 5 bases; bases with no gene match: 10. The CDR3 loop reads CASSPLGLVSNEQFF. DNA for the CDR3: TGTGCCAGCAGCCCCCTGGGACTAGTTAGTAATGAGCAGTTCTTC.

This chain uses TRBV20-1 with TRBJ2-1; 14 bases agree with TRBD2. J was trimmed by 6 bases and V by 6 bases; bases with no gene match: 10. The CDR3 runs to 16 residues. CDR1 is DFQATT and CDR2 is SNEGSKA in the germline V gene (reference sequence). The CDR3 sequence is CSAPGTSGRLTNEQFF. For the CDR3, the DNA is TGCAGTGCCCCAGGGACTAGCGGGAGATTGACCAATGAGCAGTTCTTC.

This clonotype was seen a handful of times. CDR3 in DNA: TGTGCCAGCAGCTTAGATTTCCAGAGCTCCTACGAGCAGTACTTC. Its translation: CASSLDFQSSYEQYF. The genes are TRBV7-2 and TRBJ2-7; D gene ambiguous. In germline, CDR1 is SGHTA, CDR2 FQGNSA. The CDR3 contains 15 residues. V was trimmed by 1 base and J by 0 bases, leaving 10 bases between them.

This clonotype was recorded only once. This CDR3 is CASSSLTRHTTSGMGHNEQFF. The DNA of the CDR3 is TGTGCCAGCAGTTCTCTAACCAGACATACGACTAGCGGGATGGGGCACAATGAGCAGTTCTTC. This chain connects TRBV27 to TRBJ2-1; 11 bases agree with TRBD2. There are 21 residues in the CDR3. J was trimmed by 5 bases and V by 4 bases; bases with no gene match: 22. The germline CDR1 and CDR2 sequences are MNHEY and SMNVEV (reference sequence).

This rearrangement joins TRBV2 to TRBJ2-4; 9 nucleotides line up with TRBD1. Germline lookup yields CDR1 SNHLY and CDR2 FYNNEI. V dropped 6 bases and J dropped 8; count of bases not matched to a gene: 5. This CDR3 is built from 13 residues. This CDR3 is CASRGTGIHIQYF. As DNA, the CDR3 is TGTGCCAGCAGGGGGACAGGGATCCACATTCAGTACTTC.

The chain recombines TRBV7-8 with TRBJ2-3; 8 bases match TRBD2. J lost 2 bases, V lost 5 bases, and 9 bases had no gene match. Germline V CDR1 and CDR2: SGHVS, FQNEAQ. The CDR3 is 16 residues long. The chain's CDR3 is CASSPPELAVTDTQYF. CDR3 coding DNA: TGTGCCAGCAGCCCGCCCGAACTAGCGGTCACAGATACGCAGTATTTT.

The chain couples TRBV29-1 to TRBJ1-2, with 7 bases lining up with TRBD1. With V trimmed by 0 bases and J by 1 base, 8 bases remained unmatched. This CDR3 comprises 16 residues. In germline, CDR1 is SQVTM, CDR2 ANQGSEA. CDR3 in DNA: TGCAGCGTTGAAGATCCTGAGCAGGGGGATAACTATGGCTACACCTTC. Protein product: CSVEDPEQGDNYGYTF.

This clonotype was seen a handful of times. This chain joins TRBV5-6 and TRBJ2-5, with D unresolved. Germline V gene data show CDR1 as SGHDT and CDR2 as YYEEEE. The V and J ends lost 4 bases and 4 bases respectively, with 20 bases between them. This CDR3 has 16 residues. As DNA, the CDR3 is TGTGCCAGCAGCCACAAGGGAACAAGTCGTTTAGAGACCCAGTACTTC. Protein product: CASSHKGTSRLETQYF.

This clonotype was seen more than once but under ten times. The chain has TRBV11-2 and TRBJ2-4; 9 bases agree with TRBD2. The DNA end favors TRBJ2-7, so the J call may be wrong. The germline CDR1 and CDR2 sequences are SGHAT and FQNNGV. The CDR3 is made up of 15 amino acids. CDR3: CASSSGRLAEYEQYF. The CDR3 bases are TGTGCCAGCAGCTCCGGGCGACTAGCGGAATACGAGCAGTACTTC.

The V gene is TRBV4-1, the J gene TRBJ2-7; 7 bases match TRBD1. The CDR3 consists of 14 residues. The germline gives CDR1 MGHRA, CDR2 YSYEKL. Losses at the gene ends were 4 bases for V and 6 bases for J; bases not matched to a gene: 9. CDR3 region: CASSLGQEWGEQYF. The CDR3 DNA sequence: TGCGCCAGCAGCCTTGGACAGGAGTGGGGCGAGCAGTACTTC.

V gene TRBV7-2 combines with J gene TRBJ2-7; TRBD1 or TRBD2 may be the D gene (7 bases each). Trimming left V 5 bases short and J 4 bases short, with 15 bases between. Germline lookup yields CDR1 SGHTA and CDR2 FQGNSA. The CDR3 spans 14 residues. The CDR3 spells CASSLREGAYEQYF. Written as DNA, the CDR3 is TGTGCCAGCAGCCTCAGGGAGGGGGCTTACGAGCAGTACTTC. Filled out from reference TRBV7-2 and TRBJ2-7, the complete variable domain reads GAGVSQSPSNKVTEKGKDVELRCDPISGHTALYWYRQSLGQGLEFLIYFQGNSAPDKSGLPSDRFSAERTGGSVSTLTIQRTQQEDSAVYLCASSLREGAYEQYFGPGTRLTVT.

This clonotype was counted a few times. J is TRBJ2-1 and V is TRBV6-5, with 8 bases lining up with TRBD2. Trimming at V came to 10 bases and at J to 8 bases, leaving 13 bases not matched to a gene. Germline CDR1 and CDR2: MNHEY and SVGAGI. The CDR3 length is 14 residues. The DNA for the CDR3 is TGTGCCACCTGGGAGGGACTAGAGGCAGATGAGCAGTTCTTC. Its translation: CATWEGLEADEQFF.

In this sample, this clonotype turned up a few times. DNA of the CDR3: TGTGCCAGCGCCCCGGGACAGGGGGAGAATGAGCAGTTCTTC. Translation: CASAPGQGENEQFF. The chain has TRBV12-3 or TRBV12-4 and TRBJ2-1; 11 bases agree with TRBD1. CDR3 length: 14 residues. J gave up 7 bases and V 8 bases, and 7 bases lay outside the gene matches.

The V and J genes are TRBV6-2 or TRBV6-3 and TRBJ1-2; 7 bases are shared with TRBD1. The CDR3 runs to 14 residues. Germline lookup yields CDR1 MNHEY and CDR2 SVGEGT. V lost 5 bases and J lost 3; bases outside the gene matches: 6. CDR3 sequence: CASSAPGQHYGYTF. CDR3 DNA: TGTGCCAGCAGTGCGCCGGGACAGCACTATGGCTACACCTTC.

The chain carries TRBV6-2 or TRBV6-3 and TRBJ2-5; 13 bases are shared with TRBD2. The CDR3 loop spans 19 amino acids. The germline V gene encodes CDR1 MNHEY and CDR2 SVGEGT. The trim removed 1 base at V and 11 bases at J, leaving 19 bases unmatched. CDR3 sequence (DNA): TGTGCCAGCAGTTACTTGTTGTCTACTAGCGGGAGGGCCCACAATGAGCAGTACTTC. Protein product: CASSYLLSTSGRAHNEQYF.

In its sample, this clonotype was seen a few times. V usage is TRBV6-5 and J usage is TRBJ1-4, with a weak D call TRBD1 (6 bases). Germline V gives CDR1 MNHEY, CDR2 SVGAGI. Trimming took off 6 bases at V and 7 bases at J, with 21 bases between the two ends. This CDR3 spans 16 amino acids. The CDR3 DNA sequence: TGTGCCAGCAGCAACCTTCCCGGGGGCGCGTCTGAAAAACTGTTTTTT. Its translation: CASSNLPGGASEKLFF.

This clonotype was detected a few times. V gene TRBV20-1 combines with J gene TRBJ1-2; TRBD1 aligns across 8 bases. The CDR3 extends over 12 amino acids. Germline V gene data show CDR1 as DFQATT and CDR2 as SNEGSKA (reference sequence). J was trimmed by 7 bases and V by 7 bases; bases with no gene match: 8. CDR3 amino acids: CSDTGGQVGYTF. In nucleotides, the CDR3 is TGCAGTGACACTGGGGGACAGGTTGGCTACACCTTC.

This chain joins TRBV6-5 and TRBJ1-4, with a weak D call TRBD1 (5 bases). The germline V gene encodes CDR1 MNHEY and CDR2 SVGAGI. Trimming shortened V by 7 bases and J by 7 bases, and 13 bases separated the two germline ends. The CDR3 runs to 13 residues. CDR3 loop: CASTHQTAEKLFF. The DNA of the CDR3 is TGTGCCAGCACCCACCAGACAGCTGAAAAACTGTTTTTT.

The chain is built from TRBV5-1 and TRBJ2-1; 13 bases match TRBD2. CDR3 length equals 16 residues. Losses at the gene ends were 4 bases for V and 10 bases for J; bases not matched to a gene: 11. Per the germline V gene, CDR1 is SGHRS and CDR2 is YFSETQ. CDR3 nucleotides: TGCGCCAGCAGCGGGGAAGGACTAGCGGGGGCAGGAGAGCAGTTCTTC. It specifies CASSGEGLAGAGEQFF.

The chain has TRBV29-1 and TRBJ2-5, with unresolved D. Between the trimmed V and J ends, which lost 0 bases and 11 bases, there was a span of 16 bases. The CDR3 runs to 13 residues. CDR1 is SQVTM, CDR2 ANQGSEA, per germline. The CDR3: CSVEEAGVNEQYF. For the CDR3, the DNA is TGCAGCGTTGAAGAGGCAGGAGTCAATGAGCAGTACTTC.

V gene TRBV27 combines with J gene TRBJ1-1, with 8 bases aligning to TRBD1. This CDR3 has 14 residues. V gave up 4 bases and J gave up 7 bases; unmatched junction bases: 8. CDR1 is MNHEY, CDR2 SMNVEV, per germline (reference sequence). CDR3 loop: CASSYKQGGCEAFF. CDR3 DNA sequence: TGTGCCAGCAGTTACAAACAGGGGGGTTGTGAAGCTTTCTTT.

For the CDR3, the DNA is TGCAGTGCTGCCCAGGGGGGGGGCAACAATGAGCAGTTCTTC. Protein: CSAAQGGGNNEQFF. This chain uses TRBV20-1 with TRBJ2-1; D tentatively fits TRBD1 or TRBD2 (7 bases each). Germline CDR1 is DFQATT and CDR2 is SNEGSKA (reference sequence). This CDR3 contains 14 residues. V lost 5 bases, J lost 5 bases, and 16 bases lay in between.

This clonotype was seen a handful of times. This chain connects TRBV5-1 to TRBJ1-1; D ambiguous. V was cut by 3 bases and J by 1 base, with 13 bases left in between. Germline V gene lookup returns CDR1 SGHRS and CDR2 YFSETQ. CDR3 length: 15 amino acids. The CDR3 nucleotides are TGCGCCAGCAGCTCGGGAAGAACTGGGAACACTGAAGCTTTCTTT. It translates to CASSSGRTGNTEAFF. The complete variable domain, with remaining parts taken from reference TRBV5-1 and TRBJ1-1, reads KAGVTQTPRYLIKTRGQQVTLSCSPISGHRSVSWYQQTPGQGLQFLFEYFSETQRNKGNFPGRFSGRQFSNSRSEMNVSTLELGDSALYLCASSSGRTGNTEAFFGQGTRLTVV.

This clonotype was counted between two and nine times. CDR3: CASSQGLVDYNEQFF. The CDR3 coding sequence is TGCGCCAGCAGCCAAGGCCTAGTGGACTACAATGAGCAGTTCTTC. The chain couples TRBV4-1 to TRBJ2-1; D gene uncertain. Germline lookup yields CDR1 MGHRA and CDR2 YSYEKL. This CDR3 has 15 residues. V lost 1 base to trimming and J lost 3 bases, with 10 bases between them.

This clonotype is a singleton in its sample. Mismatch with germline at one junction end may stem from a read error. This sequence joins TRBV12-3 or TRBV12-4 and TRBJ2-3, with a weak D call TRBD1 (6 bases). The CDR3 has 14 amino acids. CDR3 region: CASGGQLSTDAQYF. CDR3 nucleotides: TGTGCCAGCGGGGGCCAACTGAGCACAGATGCGCAGTATTTT.

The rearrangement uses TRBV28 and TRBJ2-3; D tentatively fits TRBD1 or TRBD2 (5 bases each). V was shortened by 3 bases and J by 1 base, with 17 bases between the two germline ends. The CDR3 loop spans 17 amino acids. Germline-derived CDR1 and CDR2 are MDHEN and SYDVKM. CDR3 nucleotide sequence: TGTGCCAGCAGTTTGGGTTTCTGGGGACGGGGCACAGATACGCAGTATTTT. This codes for CASSLGFWGRGTDTQYF.

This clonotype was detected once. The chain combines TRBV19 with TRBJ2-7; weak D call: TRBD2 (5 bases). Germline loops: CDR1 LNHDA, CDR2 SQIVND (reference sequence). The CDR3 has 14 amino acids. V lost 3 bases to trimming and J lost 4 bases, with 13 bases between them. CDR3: CASSMHGELYEQYF. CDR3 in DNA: TGTGCCAGTAGTATGCACGGGGAGCTATACGAGCAGTACTTC. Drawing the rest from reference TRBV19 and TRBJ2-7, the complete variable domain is DGGITQSPKYLFRKEGQNVTLSCEQNLNHDAMYWYRQDPGQGLRLIYYSQIVNDFQKGDIAEGYSVSREKKESFPLTVTSAQKNPTAFYLCASSMHGELYEQYFGPGTRLTVT.

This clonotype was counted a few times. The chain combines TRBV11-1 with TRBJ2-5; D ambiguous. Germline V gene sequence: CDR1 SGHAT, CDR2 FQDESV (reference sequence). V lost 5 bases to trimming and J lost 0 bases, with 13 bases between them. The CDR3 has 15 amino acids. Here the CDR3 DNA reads TGTGCCAGCAGCCTCGGTTTGGGGTACCAAGAGACCCAGTACTTC. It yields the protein CASSLGLGYQETQYF.

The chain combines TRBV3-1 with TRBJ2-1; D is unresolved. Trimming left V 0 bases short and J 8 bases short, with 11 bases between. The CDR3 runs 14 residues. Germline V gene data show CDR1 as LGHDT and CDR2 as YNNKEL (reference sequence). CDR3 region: CASSQEYRNYEQFF. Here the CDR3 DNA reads TGTGCCAGCAGCCAAGAATATAGGAACTATGAGCAGTTCTTC.

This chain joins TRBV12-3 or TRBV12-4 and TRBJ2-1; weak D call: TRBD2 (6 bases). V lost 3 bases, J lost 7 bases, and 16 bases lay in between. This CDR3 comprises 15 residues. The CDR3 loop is CASSLRREGGNEQFF. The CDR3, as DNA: TGTGCCAGCAGTTTGAGGCGGGAAGGTGGTAATGAGCAGTTCTTC.